This T cell receptor beta chain was retrieved from a study of T cells after yellow fever vaccination. Study-wide background: Fractions of limited cellularity were prepared by means of SMART-Seq v4 Ultra Low Input.

Study-wide findings and caveats: Booster samples showed a return of most primary-vaccination clones (about 96% CD4, approximately 88% CD8).

In TCRdb, the 5' RACE reads were re-called with MiXCR into one record per CDR3 protein. The sample comprises approximately 85,000 distinct CDR3 sequences, 13% of which are singletons, and roughly 25% rests with the top ten. The origin of this receptor is a man in his late teens or twenties who received the YFV17D yellow fever vaccine. The material was CD8+ T cells not binding an NS4B(214-222) dextramer, sorted from PBMCs, obtained less than 25 days after the first yellow fever vaccination.

CDR3 sequence reads: CASSDRTAGAFF. In nucleotides, the CDR3 is TGTGCCAGCAGCGATAGGACGGCAGGGGCTTTCTTT. The chain has TRBV12-3 or TRBV12-4 and TRBJ1-1; D may be TRBD1 (5 bases). Trimming removed 6 bases from V and 11 bases from J, with 16 bases in between. The CDR3 runs to 12 residues.